Below, 8 T cell receptor beta chains from the same sample are listed, as sequenced in a study of ipilimumab plus nivolumab after autologous stem cell transplantation. TCRdb's table, derived via immunoSEQ multiplex PCR, lists solely in-frame clones and lacks some. The repertoire holds 10,000 to 15,000 clones, with 73% as singletons. Sample: PBMCs, taken in a trial of ipilimumab plus nivolumab as post-transplant consolidation. These receptors were collected from a male donor with diffuse large B-cell lymphoma.

This chain links TRBV2 with TRBJ1-3; the D gene is possibly TRBD1 (6 bases). Trimming left V 0 bases short and J 4 bases short, with 10 bases between. This CDR3 comprises 15 residues. Per germline, CDR1 SNHLY and CDR2 FYNNEI. The CDR3 is CASSEAPGVGNTIYF. CDR3 nucleotide sequence: TGTGCCAGCAGTGAAGCCCCAGGGGTCGGAAACACCATATATTTT.

This clone was seen a few times. V and J are TRBV6-5 and TRBJ2-7; D uncertain. Germline values: CDR1 MNHEY, CDR2 SVGAGI. This CDR3 spans 12 amino acids. The V gene lost 2 bases and the J gene lost 6 bases, with 8 bases spanning the gap. The CDR3 sequence is CASSYRTGEQYF. The CDR3 nucleotides read TGTGCCAGCAGTTACCGGACGGGCGAGCAGTACTTC.

This chain connects TRBV7-9 to TRBJ2-7; D is ambiguous. The CDR3 covers 14 residues. Germline CDR1 and CDR2: SEHNR and FQNEAQ (reference sequence). V lost 1 base and J lost 4, with 11 bases in between. The CDR3 DNA reads TGTGCCAGCAGCTTAGACCAAAGTAGGTACGAGCAGTACTTC. As protein: CASSLDQSRYEQYF.

In its sample, this clone was seen a few times. V is TRBV5-4 and J is TRBJ1-3; the D is unclear. V was cut by 0 bases and J by 4 bases, with 2 bases left in between. Germline V gene sequence: CDR1 SGHNT, CDR2 YYREEE (reference sequence). The CDR3 has 12 residues. CDR3 sequence (DNA): TGTGCCAGCAGCTTGGGAGGAAACACCATATATTTT. Translated: CASSLGGNTIYF.

The chain links TRBV19 to TRBJ2-7, with a tentative D call TRBD2 (6 bases). The V end was cut by 8 bases, the J end by 5 bases, with 16 bases between. This CDR3 spans 13 amino acids. CDR1 and CDR2 (germline): LNHDA, SQIVND (reference sequence). CDR3 protein: CASGTLGGDEQYF. CDR3 nucleotides: TGTGCCAGTGGGACCCTGGGAGGAGACGAGCAGTACTTC.

A remark on this clone: One end of the junction does not line up with germline, which may come from a read error. This rearrangement joins TRBV7-7 to TRBJ2-5, with D possibly TRBD2 on 5 matching bases. This CDR3 spans 13 amino acids. Per germline, CDR1 SSHAT and CDR2 FNYEAQ (reference sequence). The CDR3 is CASSLARQETQYF. CDR3 DNA sequence: TGTGCTAGCAGCTTAGCGCGCCAAGAGACCCAGTACTTC. Drawing the rest from reference TRBV7-7 and TRBJ2-5, the complete variable domain is GAGVSQSPRYKVTKRGQDVTLRCDPISSHATLYWYQQALGQGPEFLTYFNYEAQPDKSGLPSDRFSAERPEGSISTLTIQRTEQRDSAMYRCASSLARQETQYFGPGTRLLVL.

The rearrangement joins TRBV5-1 to TRBJ2-2, with D possibly being TRBD1 (5 bases). The CDR3 runs 17 residues. The germline V gene has CDR1 SGHRS and CDR2 YFSETQ. V was pared by 0 bases and J by 4 bases, with 16 bases between. CDR3 in DNA: TGCGCCAGCAGCTTGGCGGGCAGGGCAGGTTCCACCGGGGAGCTGTTTTTT. It codes for CASSLAGRAGSTGELFF.

The genes are TRBV4-3 and TRBJ2-1; D is unclear. The CDR3 has 13 amino acids. Looked up from germline, CDR1 is LGHNA and CDR2 is YSLEER. The V and J ends lost 1 base and 4 bases respectively, with 5 bases between them. The CDR3 protein is CASSQGPYNEQFF. Written as DNA, the CDR3 is TGCGCCAGCAGCCAAGGACCGTACAATGAGCAGTTCTTC.